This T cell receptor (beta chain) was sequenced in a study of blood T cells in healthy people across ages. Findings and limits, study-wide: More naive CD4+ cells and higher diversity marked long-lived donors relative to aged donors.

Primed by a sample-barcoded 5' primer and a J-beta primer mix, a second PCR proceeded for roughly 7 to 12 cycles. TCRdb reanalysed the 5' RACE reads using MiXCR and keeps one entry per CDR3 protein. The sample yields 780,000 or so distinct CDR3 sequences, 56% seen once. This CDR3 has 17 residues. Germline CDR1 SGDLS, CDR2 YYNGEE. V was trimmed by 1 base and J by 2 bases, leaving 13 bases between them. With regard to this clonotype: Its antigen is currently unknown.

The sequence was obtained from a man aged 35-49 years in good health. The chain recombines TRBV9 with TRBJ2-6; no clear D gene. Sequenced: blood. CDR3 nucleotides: TGTGCCAGCAGCGTAAAAAAATCGGTGCCTGGGGCCAACGTCCTGACTTTC. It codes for CASSVKKSVPGANVLTF.